One TCR beta chain is described in this entry. This entry belongs to a study of blood T cell repertoires in COVID-19. Assay used: immunoSEQ multiplex PCR; TCRdb lists only in-frame clones, some missing. The data hold some 99,000 clones, with 70% to 90% observed a single time. V lost 7 bases and J lost 5, with 15 bases in between. Per germline, CDR1 SGHRS and CDR2 YFSETQ. The CDR3 extends over 14 amino acids. The chain joins TRBV5-1 to TRBJ2-2; tentative D call: TRBD2 (5 bases). Sequenced input: peripheral blood. The receptor was isolated from a man aged 65-85 years with acute or convalescent COVID-19. This CDR3 is CASRWTTGTGELFF. CDR3 coding DNA: TGCGCCAGCCGATGGACCACGGGGACCGGGGAGCTGTTTTTT. The entire variable domain, with the rest obtained from reference TRBV5-1 and TRBJ2-2, is as follows: KAGVTQTPRYLIKTRGQQVTLSCSPISGHRSVSWYQQTPGQGLQFLFEYFSETQRNKGNFPGRFSGRQFSNSRSEMNVSTLELGDSALYLCASRWTTGTGELFFGEGSRLTVL.